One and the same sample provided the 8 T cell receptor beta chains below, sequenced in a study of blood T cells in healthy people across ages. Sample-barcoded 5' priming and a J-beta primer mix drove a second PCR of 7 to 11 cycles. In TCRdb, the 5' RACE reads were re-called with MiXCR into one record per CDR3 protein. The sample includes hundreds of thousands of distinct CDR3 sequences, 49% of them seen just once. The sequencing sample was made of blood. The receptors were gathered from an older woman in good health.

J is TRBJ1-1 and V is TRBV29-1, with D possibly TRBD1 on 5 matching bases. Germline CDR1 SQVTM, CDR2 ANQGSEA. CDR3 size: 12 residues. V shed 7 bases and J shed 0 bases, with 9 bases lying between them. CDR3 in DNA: TGCAGCGCGCGGACATTGAACACTGAAGCTTTCTTT. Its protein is CSARTLNTEAFF. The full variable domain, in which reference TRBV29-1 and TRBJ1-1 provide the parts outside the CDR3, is SAVISQKPSRDICQRGTSLTIQCQVDSQVTMMFWYRQQPGQSLTLIATANQGSEATYESGFVIDKFPISRPNLTFSTLTVSNMSPEDSSIYLCSARTLNTEAFFGQGTRLTVV.

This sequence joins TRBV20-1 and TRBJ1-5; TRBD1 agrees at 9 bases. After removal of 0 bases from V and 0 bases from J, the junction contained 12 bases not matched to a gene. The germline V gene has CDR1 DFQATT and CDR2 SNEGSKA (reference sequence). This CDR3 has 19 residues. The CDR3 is CSAREIPGQGSDSNQPQHF. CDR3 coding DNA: TGCAGTGCTAGAGAGATTCCGGGACAGGGATCGGATAGCAATCAGCCCCAGCATTTT.

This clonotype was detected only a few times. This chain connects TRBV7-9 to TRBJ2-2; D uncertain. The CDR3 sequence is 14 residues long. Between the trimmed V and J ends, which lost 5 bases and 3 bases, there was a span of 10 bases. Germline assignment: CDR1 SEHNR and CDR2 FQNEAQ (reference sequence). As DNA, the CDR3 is TGTGCCAGCAGCCGGTCTCTTGACACCGGGGAGCTGTTTTTT. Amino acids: CASSRSLDTGELFF.

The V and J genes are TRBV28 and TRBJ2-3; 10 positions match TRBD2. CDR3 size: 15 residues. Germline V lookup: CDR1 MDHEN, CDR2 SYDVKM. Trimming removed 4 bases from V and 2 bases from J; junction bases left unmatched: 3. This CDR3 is CASSSLAGHTDTQYF. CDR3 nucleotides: TGTGCCAGCAGTTCACTAGCGGGACACACAGATACGCAGTATTTT.

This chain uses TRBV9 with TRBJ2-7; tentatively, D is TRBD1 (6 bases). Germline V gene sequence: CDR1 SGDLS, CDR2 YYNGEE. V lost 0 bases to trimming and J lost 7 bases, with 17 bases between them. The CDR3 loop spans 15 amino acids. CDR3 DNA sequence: TGTGCCAGCAGCGTAGGGAACAGGGCCCTCGGAGAGCAGTACTTC. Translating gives CASSVGNRALGEQYF.

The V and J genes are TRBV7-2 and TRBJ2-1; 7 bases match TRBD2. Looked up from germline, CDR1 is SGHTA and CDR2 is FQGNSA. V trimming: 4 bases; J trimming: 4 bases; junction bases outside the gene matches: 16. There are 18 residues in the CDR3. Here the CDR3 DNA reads TGTGCCAGCAGCTACCTTCGCGGGCCTAGCGGTGGGTACAATGAGCAGTTCTTC. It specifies CASSYLRGPSGGYNEQFF. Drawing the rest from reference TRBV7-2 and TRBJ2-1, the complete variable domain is GAGVSQSPSNKVTEKGKDVELRCDPISGHTALYWYRQSLGQGLEFLIYFQGNSAPDKSGLPSDRFSAERTGGSVSTLTIQRTQQEDSAVYLCASSYLRGPSGGYNEQFFGPGTRLTVL.

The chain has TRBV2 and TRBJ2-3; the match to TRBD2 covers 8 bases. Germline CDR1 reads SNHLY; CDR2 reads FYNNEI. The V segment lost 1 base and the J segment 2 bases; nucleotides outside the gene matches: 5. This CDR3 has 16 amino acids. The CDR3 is CASSEVLADYTDTQYF. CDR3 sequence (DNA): TGTGCCAGCAGTGAAGTACTAGCGGACTACACAGATACGCAGTATTTT. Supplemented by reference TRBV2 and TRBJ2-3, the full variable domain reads EPEVTQTPSHQVTQMGQEVILRCVPISNHLYFYWYRQILGQKVEFLVSFYNNEISEKSEIFDDQFSVERPDGSNFTLKIRSTKLEDSAMYFCASSEVLADYTDTQYFGPGTRLTVL.

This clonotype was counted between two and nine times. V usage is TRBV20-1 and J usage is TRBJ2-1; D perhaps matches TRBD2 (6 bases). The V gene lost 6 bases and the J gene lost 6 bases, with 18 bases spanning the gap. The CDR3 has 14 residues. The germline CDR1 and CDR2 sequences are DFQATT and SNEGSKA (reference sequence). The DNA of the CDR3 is TGCAGTGCACCACCGGGACTGGACTCCAATGAGCAGTTCTTC. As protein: CSAPPGLDSNEQFF.